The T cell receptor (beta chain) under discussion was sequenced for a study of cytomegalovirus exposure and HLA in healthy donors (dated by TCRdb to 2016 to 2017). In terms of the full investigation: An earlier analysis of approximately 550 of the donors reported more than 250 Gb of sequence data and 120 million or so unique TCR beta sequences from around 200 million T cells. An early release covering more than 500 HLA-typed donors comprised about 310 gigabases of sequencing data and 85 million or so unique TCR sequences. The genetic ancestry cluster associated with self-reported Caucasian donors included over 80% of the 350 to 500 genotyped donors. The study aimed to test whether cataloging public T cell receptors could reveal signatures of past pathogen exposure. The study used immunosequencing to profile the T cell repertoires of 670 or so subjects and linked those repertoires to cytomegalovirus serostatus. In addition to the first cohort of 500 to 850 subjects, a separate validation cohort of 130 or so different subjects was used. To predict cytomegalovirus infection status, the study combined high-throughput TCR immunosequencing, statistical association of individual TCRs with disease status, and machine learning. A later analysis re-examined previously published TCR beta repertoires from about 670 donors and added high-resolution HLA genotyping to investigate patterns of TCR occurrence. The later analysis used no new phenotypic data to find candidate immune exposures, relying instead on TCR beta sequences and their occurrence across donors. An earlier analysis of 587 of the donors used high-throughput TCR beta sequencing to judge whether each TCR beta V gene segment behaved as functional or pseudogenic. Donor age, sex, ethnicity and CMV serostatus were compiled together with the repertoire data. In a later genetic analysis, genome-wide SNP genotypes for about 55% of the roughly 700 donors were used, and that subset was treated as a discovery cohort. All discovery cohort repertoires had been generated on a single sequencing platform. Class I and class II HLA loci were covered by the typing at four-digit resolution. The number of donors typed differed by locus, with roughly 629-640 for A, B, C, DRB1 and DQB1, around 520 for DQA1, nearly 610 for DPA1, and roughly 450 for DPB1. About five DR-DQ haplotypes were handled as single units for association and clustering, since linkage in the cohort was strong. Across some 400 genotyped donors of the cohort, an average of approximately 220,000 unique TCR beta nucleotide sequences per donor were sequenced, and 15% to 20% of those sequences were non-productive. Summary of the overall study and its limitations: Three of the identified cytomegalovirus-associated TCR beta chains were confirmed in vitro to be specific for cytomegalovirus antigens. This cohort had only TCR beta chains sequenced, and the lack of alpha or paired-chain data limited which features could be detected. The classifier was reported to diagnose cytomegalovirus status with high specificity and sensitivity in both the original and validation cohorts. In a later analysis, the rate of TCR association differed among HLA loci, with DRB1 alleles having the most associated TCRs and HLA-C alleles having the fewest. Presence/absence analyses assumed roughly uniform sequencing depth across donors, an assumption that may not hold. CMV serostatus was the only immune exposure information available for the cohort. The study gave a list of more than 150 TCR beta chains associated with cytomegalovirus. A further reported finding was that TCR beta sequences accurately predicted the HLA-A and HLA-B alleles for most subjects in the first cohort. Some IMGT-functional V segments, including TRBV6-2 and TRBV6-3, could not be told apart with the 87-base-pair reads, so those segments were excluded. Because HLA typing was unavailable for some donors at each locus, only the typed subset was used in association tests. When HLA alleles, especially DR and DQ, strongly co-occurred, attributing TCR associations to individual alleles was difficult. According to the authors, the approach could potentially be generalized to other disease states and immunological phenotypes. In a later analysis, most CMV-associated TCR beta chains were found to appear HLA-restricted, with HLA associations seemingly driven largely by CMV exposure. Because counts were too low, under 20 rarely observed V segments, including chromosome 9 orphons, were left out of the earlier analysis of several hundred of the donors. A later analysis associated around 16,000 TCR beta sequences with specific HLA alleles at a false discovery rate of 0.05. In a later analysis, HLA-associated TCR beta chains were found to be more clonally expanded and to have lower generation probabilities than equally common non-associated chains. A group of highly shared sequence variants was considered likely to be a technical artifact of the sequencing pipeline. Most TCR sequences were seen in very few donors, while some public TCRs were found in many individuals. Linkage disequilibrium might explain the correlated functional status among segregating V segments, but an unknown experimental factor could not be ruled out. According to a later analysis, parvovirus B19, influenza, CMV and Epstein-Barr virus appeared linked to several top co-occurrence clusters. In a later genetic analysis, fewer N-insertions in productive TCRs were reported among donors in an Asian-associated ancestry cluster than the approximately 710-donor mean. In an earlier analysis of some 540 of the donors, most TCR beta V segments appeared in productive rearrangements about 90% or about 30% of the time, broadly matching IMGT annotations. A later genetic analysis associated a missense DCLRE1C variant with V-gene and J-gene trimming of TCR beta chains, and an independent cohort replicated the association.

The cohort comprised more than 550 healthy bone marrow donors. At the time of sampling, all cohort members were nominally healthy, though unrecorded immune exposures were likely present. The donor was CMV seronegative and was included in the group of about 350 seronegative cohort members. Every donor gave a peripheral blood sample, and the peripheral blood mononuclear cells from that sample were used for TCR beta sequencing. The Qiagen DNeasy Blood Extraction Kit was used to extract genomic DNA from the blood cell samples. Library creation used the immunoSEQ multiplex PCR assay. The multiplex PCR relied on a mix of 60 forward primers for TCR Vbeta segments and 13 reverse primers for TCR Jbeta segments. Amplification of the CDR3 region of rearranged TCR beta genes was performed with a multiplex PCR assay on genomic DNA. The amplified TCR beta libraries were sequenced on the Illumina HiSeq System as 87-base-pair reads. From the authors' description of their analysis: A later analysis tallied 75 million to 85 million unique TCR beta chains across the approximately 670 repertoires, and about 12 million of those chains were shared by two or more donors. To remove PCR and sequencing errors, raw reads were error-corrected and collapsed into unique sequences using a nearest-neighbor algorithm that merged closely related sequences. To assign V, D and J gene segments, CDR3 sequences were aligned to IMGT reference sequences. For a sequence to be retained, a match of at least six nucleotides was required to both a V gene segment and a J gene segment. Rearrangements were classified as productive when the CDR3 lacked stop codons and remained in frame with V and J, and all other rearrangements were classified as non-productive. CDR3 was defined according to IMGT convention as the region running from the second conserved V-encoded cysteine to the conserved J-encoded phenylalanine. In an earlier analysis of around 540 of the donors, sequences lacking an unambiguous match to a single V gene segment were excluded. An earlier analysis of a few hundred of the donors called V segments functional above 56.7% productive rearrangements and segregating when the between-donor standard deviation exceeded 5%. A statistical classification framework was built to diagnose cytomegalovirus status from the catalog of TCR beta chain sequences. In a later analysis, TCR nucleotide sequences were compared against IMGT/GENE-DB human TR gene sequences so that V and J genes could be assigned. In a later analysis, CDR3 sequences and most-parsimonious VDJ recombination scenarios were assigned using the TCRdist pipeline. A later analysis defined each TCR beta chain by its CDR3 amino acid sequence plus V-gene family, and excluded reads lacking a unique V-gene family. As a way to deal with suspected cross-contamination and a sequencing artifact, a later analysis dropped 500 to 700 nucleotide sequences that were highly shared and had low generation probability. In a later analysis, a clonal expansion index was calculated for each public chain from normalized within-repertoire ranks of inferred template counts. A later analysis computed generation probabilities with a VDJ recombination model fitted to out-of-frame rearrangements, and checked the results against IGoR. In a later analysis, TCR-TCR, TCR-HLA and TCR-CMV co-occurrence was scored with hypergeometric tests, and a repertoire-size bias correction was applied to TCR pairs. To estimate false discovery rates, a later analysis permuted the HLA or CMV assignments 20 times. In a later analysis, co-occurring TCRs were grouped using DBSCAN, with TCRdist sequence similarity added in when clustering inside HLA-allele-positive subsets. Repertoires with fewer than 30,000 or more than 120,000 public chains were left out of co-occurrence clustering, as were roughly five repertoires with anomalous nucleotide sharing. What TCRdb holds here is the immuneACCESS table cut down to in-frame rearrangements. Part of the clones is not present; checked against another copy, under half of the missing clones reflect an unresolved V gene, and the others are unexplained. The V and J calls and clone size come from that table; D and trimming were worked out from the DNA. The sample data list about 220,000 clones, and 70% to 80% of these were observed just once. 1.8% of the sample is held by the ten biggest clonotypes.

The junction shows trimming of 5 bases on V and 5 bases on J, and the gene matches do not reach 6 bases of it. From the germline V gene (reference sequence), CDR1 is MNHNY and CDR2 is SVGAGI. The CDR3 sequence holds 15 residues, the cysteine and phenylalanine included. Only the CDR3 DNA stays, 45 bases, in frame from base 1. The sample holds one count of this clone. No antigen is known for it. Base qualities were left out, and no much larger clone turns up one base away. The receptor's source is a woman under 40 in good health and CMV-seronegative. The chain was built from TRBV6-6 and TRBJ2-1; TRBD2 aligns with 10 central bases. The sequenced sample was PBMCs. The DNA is TGTGCCAGCAGTGTGGTAGCGGGGGGACACAATGAGCAGTTCTTC. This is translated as CASSVVAGGHNEQFF.